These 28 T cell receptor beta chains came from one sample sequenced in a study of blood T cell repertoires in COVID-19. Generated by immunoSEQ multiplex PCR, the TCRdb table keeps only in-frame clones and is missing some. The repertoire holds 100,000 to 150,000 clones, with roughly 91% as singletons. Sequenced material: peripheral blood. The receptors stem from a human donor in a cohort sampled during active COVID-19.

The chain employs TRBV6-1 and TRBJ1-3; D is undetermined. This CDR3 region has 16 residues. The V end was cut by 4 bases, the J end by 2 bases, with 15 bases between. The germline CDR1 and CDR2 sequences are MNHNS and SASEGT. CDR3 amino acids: CASSATFEPPGNTIYF. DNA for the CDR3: TGTGCCAGCAGTGCGACATTTGAGCCTCCTGGAAACACCATATATTTT.

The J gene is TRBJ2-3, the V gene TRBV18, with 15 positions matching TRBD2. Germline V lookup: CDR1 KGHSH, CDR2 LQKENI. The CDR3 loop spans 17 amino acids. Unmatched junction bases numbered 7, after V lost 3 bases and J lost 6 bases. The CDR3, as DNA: TGTGCCAGCTCACCTCCGGGACTAGCGGGGGGAATGGATACGCAGTATTTT. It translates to CASSPPGLAGGMDTQYF.

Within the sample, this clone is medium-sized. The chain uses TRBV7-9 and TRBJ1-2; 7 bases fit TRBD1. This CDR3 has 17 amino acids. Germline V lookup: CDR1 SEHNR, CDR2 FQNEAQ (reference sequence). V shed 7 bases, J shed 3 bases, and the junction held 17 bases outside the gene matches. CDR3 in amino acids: CASIRGPGGPGDYGYTF. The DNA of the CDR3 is TGTGCCAGCATTAGGGGGCCTGGGGGACCCGGCGACTATGGCTACACCTTC.

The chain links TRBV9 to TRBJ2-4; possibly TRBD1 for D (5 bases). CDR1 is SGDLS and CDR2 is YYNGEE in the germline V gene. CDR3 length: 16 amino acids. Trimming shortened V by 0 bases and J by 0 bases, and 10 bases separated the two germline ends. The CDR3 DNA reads TGTGCCAGCAGCGTAGGAACAGGCTTAGCCAAAAACATTCAGTACTTC. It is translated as CASSVGTGLAKNIQYF.

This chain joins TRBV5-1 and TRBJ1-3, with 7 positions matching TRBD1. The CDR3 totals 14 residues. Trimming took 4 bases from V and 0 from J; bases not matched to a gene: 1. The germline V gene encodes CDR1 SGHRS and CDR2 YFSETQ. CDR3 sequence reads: CASSGTDSGNTIYF. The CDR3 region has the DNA TGCGCCAGCAGCGGGACAGACTCTGGAAACACCATATATTTT.

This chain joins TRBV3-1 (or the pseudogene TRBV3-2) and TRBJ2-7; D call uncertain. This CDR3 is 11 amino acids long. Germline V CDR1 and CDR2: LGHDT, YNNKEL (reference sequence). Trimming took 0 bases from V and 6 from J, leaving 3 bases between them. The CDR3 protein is CASSQDGEQYF. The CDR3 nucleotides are TGTGCCAGCAGCCAAGACGGCGAGCAGTACTTC.

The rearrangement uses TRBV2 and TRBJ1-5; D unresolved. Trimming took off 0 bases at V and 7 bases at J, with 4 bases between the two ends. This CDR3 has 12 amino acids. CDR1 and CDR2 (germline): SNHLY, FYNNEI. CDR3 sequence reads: CASSEARQPQHF. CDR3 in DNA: TGTGCCAGCAGTGAAGCGCGGCAGCCCCAGCATTTT.

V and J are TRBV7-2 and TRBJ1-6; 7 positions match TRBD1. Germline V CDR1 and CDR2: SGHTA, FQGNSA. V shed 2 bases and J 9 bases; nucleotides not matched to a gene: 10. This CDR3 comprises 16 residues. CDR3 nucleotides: TGTGCCAGCAGCTTAAACGCCCAGGGGGGTGGTTCACCCCTCCACTTT. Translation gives CASSLNAQGGGSPLHF.

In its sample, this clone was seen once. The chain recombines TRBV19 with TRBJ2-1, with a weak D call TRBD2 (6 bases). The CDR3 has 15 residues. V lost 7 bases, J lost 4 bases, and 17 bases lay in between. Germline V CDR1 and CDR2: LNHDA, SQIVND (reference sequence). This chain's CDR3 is CASKGFGSGYNEQFF. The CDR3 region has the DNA TGTGCCAGTAAGGGGTTTGGTAGCGGATACAATGAGCAGTTCTTC.

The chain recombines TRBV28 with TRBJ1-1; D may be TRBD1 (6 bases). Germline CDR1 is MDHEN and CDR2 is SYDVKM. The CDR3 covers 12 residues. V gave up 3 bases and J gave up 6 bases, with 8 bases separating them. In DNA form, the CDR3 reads TGTGCCAGCAGTTTTGGGGGCGCTGAAGCTTTCTTT. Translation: CASSFGGAEAFF. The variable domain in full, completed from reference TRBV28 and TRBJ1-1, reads DVKVTQSSRYLVKRTGEKVFLECVQDMDHENMFWYRQDPGLGLRLIYFSYDVKMKEKGDIPEGYSVSREKKERFSLILESASTNQTSMYLCASSFGGAEAFFGQGTRLTVV.

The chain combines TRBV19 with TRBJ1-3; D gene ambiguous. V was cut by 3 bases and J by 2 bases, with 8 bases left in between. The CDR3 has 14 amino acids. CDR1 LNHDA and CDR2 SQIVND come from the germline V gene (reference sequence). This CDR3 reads CASSIGSAGNTIYF. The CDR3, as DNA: TGTGCCAGTAGTATCGGGTCGGCTGGAAACACCATATATTTT.

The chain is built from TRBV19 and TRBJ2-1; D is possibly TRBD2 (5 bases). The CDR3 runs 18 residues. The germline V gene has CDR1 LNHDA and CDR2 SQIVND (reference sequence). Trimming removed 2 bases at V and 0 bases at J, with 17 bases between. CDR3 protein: CASSIKAQRQLSYNEQFF. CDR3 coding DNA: TGTGCCAGTAGTATAAAGGCACAGCGGCAACTCTCCTACAATGAGCAGTTCTTC.

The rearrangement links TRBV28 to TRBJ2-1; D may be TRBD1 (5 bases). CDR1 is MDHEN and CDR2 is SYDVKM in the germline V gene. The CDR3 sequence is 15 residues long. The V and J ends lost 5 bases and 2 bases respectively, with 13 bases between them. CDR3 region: CASSRFRVTYNEQFF. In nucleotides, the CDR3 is TGTGCCAGCAGTAGATTCAGGGTTACCTACAATGAGCAGTTCTTC.

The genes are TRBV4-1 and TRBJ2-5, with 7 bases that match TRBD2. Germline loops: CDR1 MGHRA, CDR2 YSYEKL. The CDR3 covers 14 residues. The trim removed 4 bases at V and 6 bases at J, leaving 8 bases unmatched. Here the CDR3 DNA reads TGCGCCAGCAGCCCCCGGGGCGGGAGCCAGACCCAGTACTTC. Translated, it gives CASSPRGGSQTQYF.

The CDR3 protein is CASSLTREEQFF. CDR3 nucleotides: TGTGCCAGCAGCCTAACAAGGGAGGAGCAGTTCTTC. V and J are TRBV28 and TRBJ2-1, with a possible D match to TRBD2 (5 bases). The germline CDR1 and CDR2 sequences are MDHEN and SYDVKM. Trimming cost V 6 bases and J 10 bases, with 13 bases left between them. The CDR3 sequence is 12 residues long.

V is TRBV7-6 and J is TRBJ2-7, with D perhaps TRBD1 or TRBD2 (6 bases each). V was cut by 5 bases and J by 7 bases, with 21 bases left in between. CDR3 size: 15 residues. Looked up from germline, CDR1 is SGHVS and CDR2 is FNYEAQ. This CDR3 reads CASSLGGPRRGEQYF. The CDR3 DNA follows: TGTGCCAGCAGCCTAGGGGGGCCCCGAAGAGGGGAGCAGTACTTC. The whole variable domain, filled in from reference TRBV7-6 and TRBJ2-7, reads GAGVSQSPRYKVTKRGQDVALRCDPISGHVSLYWYRQALGQGPEFLTYFNYEAQQDKSGLPNDRFSAERPEGSISTLTIQRTEQRDSAMYRCASSLGGPRRGEQYFGPGTRLTVT.

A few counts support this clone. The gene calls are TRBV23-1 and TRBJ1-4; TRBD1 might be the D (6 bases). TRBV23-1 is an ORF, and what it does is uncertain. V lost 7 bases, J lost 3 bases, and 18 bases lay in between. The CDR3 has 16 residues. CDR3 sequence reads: CASIESRGPANEKLFF. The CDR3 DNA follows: TGCGCCAGCATAGAAAGCAGGGGCCCGGCTAATGAAAAACTGTTTTTT.

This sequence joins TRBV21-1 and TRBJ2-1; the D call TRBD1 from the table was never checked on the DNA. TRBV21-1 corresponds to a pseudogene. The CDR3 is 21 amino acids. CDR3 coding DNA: TGTGCCAGCAGCAAAGGGTCGAGGGACAGGGGGGTAGGAGCGGGAGTTAATGAGCAGTTCTTC. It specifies CASSKGSRDRGVGAGVNEQFF.

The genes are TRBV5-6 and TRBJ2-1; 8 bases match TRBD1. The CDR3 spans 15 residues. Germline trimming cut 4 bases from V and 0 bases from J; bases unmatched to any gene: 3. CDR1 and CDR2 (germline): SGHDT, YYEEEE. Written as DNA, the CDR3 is TGTGCCAGCAGCGGGACAGGAGCCTCCTACAATGAGCAGTTCTTC. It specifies CASSGTGASYNEQFF.

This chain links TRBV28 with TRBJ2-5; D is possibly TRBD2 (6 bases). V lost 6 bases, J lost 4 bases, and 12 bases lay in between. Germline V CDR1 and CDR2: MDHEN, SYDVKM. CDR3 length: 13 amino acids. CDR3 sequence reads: CASRPGVIETQYF. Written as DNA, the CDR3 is TGTGCCAGCAGGCCGGGGGTAATAGAGACCCAGTACTTC. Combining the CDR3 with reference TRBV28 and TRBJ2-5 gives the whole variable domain DVKVTQSSRYLVKRTGEKVFLECVQDMDHENMFWYRQDPGLGLRLIYFSYDVKMKEKGDIPEGYSVSREKKERFSLILESASTNQTSMYLCASRPGVIETQYFGPGTRLLVL.

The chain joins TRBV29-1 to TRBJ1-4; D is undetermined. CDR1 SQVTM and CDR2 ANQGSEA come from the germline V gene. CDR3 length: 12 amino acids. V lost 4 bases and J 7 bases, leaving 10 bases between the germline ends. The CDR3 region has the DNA TGCAGCGTTGGAACTTTCGGTGAAAAACTGTTTTTT. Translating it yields CSVGTFGEKLFF. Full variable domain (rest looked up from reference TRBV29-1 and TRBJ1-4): SAVISQKPSRDICQRGTSLTIQCQVDSQVTMMFWYRQQPGQSLTLIATANQGSEATYESGFVIDKFPISRPNLTFSTLTVSNMSPEDSSIYLCSVGTFGEKLFFGSGTQLSVL.

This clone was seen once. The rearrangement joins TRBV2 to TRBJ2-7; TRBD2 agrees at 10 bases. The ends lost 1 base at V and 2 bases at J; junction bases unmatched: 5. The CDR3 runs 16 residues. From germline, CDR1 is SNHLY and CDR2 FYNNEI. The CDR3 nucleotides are TGTGCCAGCAGTGAAGTACTAGCGGGATTAACCTACGAGCAGTACTTC. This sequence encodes CASSEVLAGLTYEQYF.

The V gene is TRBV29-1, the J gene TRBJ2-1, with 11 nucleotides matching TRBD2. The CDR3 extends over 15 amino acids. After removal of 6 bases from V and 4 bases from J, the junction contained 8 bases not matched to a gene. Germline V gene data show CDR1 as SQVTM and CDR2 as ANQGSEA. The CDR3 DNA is TGCAGCGTCCAATTGGGACTAGCGGAGTACAATGAGCAGTTCTTC. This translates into CSVQLGLAEYNEQFF.

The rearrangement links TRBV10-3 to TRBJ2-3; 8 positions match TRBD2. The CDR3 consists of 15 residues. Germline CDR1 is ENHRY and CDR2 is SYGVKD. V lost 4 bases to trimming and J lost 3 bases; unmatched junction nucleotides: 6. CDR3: CAISARAGATDTQYF. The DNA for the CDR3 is TGTGCCATCAGTGCGCGAGCGGGAGCGACAGATACGCAGTATTTT.

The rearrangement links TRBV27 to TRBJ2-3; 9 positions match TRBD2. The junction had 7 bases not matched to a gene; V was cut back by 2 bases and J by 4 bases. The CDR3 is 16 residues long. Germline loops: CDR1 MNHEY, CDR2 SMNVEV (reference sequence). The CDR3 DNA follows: TGTGCCAGCAGTTTAGGTAGCGGGAGAAGTGCAGATACGCAGTATTTT. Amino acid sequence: CASSLGSGRSADTQYF.

Written as DNA, the CDR3 is TGTGCCAGTAGTTTATTCAACACCGGGGAGCTGTTTTTT. Translated: CASSLFNTGELFF. This chain joins TRBV19 and TRBJ2-2; D remains unclear. Germline V gene lookup returns CDR1 LNHDA and CDR2 SQIVND (reference sequence). There are 13 residues in the CDR3. The ends were cut back, 5 bases at V and 2 bases at J, with 6 bases in the middle.

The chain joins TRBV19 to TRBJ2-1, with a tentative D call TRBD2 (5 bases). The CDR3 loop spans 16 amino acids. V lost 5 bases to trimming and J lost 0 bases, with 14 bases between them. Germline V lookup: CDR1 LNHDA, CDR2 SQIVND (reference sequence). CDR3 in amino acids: CASSPSGRSSYNEQFF. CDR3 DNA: TGTGCCAGTAGTCCCTCGGGAAGGAGCTCCTACAATGAGCAGTTCTTC.

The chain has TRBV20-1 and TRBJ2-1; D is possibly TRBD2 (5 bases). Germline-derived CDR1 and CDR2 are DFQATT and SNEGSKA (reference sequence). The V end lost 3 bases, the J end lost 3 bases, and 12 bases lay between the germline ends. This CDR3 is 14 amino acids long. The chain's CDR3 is CSASSLAVYNEQFF. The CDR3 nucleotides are TGCAGTGCTAGTAGCCTAGCAGTCTACAATGAGCAGTTCTTC.